The rows below give T cell receptor beta chains drawn from one sample of a study of T cell repertoires in cytomegalovirus infection. MiXCR, applied by TCRdb to the reads, yields one record per CDR3 protein. The data contain some 150,000 distinct CDR3 sequences, about 6.5% of them singletons. Specimen: PBMCs. The receptors were sampled from a human donor in good health (CMV status not recorded). Some clones in this sample may be carry-over from other donors' samples. Each CDR3 is given with its conserved first and last residue. The D gene is left open where the match is weak. Size values are once, few and many counts, or a class for expanded clones, and some rows have none.

v_call	d_call	j_call	clone_size	cdr3_nt	cdr3_aa
TRBV12-3/TRBV12-4	TRBD1	TRBJ1-4	many	TGTGCCAGCAGTTTATACAGGGGTGAAAAACTGTTTTTT	CASSLYRGEKLFF
TRBV7-2	TRBD2	TRBJ2-5	many	TGTGCCAGCAGCCCGCTAGCGGGGGGGCTGGAGACCCAGTACTTC	CASSPLAGGLETQYF
TRBV20-1	NA	TRBJ2-1	many	TGCAGTGCTAGAGATTGGGACCCCCGGCGCATGGGCTCCTACAATGAGCAGTTCTTC	CSARDWDPRRMGSYNEQFF
TRBV28	TRBD2	TRBJ2-1	many	TGTGCCAGCAGTAAAGTAACTAGCGGGACCTACAATGAGCAGTTCTTC	CASSKVTSGTYNEQFF
TRBV28	NA	TRBJ1-4	many	TGTGCCAGCATAGGTACAACTAATGAAAAACTGTTTTTT	CASIGTTNEKLFF
TRBV24-1	NA	TRBJ1-1	NA	TGTGCCACCAGTGACGAGGTAGGACGTTATGGGGCTTTCTTT	CATSDEVGRYGAFF
TRBV7-3	NA	TRBJ2-1	many	TGTGCCAGCAGCTTAGGACAGCCCAACTCCTACAATGAGCAGTTCTTC	CASSLGQPNSYNEQFF
TRBV14	NA	TRBJ1-2	many	TGTGCCAGCAGCCAAGTCCCAGGGCGAGATGGCTACACCTTC	CASSQVPGRDGYTF
TRBV7-9	TRBD2	TRBJ2-1	NA	TGTGCCAGCAGCGTAGCGGGGGGGGAGCAGTTCTTC	CASSVAGGEQFF
TRBV7-2	TRBD2	TRBJ2-1	many	TGTGCCAGCAGTTCAAGCGGGGGGCTCTACAATGAGCAGTTCTTC	CASSSSGGLYNEQFF
TRBV7-2	NA	TRBJ1-2	many	TGTGCCAGCAGCGCCCAGACTTATGGCTACACCTTC	CASSAQTYGYTF
TRBV15	NA	TRBJ2-3	many	TGTGCCACCAGCAGAGATCTCGGGCCAGATACGCAGTATTTT	CATSRDLGPDTQYF
TRBV7-2	NA	TRBJ1-6	many	TGTGCCAGCAGCTTAGTTTCCTACAGTCCTAAACCAGATTCACCCCTCCACTTT	CASSLVSYSPKPDSPLHF
TRBV7-8	NA	TRBJ2-3	many	TGTGCCAGCAGCGGATTAGGTGGAGGGGTCACAGATACGCAGTATTTT	CASSGLGGGVTDTQYF
TRBV7-8	TRBD1	TRBJ2-1	many	TGTGCCAGCAGCGCATACCGGGACAGTGGCAATGAGCAGTTCTTC	CASSAYRDSGNEQFF
TRBV12-3/TRBV12-4	NA	TRBJ1-2	NA	TGTGCCAGCAGAGGCGGGGTTAACTATGGCTACACCTTC	CASRGGVNYGYTF
TRBV7-6	NA	TRBJ2-7	many	TGTGCCAGCAGCCCTCCCATGGGCTACGAGCAGTACTTC	CASSPPMGYEQYF
TRBV19	NA	TRBJ2-1	NA	TGTGCCAGTAGTATGACAGATGAGCAGTTCTTC	CASSMTDEQFF
TRBV19	NA	TRBJ2-7	NA	TGTGCCAGTAGTAAGGCCAGGGAGTGGTCCTACGAGCAGTACTTC	CASSKAREWSYEQYF
TRBV18	TRBD1	TRBJ1-3	NA	TGTGCCAGCTCATCCACAGGGGGCGAGGCTGGAAACACCATATATTTT	CASSSTGGEAGNTIYF
TRBV7-2	TRBD2	TRBJ2-3	many	TGTGCCAGCAGCTCGGGACTAGCGGGGGGGCCGGGAGATACGCAGTATTTT	CASSSGLAGGPGDTQYF
TRBV29-1	NA	TRBJ1-2	NA	TGCAGCGTTGAAGGGTTCGGGCTGGGAGATATATATGGCTACACCTTC	CSVEGFGLGDIYGYTF
TRBV23-1	NA	TRBJ2-7	few	TGCGCCAGCAGGCCCCAAGGGAAATCCCCCTACGAGCAGTACTTC	CASRPQGKSPYEQYF
TRBV6-6	TRBD1	TRBJ1-1	many	TGTGCCAGCAGTCAAGGACAGGGCACTGAAGCTTTCTTT	CASSQGQGTEAFF
TRBV6-6	TRBD1	TRBJ1-6	many	TGTGCCAGCAGATGGGACAGGGAATCTTCACCCCTCCACTTT	CASRWDRESSPLHF
TRBV28	TRBD1	TRBJ1-5	many	TGTGCCAGCATCACAGGGGTGCGGTCCAATCAGCCCCAGCATTTT	CASITGVRSNQPQHF
TRBV30	TRBD2	TRBJ2-1	many	TGTGCCTGGAGCCGTAGCGGGGGGGCACTCAATGAGCAGTTCTTC	CAWSRSGGALNEQFF
TRBV19	TRBD1	TRBJ1-1	many	TGTGCCAGTAGCTCCCGGGACAGGGGGCGCTCGGCTTTCTTT	CASSSRDRGRSAFF
TRBV7-8	NA	TRBJ2-3	few	TGTGCCAGCAGCTCCTTCCCAGATACGCAGTATTTT	CASSSFPDTQYF
TRBV2	NA	TRBJ2-5	many	TGTGCCAGCAGTGGTCAGGGGGGTTACACCCAGTACTTC	CASSGQGGYTQYF
TRBV10-3	NA	TRBJ2-1	many	TGTGCCATCAGTGGGAATTTCTCCTACAATGAGCAGTTCTTC	CAISGNFSYNEQFF
TRBV11-2	NA	TRBJ2-1	few	NA	CASSFGTGALTFF
TRBV10-3	NA	TRBJ1-2	many	TGTGCCATCAGTGGGAGCGACTCAGGGTTTTATGGCTACACCTTC	CAISGSDSGFYGYTF
TRBV20-1	TRBD1	TRBJ1-1	few	TGCAGTGCCGCAAGACAGGGTTTGAACACTGAAGCTTTCTTT	CSAARQGLNTEAFF
TRBV12-3/TRBV12-4	TRBD1	TRBJ1-5	many	TGTGCCAGCAGTTTAGGGCGTATCGGGACAGAACTAAATAGCAATCAGCCCCAGCATTTT	CASSLGRIGTELNSNQPQHF
TRBV7-9	NA	TRBJ1-6	many	TGTGCCAGCGGGACGGTGAATTCACCCCTCCACTTT	CASGTVNSPLHF
TRBV29-1	TRBD2	TRBJ2-2	few	TGCAGCGTTGTCAGAGTGGCGGGAGCGAACACCGGGGAGCTGTTTTTT	CSVVRVAGANTGELFF
TRBV10-3	NA	TRBJ2-7	few	TGTGCCATCAGTGAGAGGGTCAGGAGCTCCTACGAGCAGTACTTC	CAISERVRSSYEQYF
TRBV19	NA	TRBJ2-7	many	TGTGCCAGTAGTGAGCAACAGGGAGCCTACGAGCAGTACTTC	CASSEQQGAYEQYF
TRBV19	TRBD2	TRBJ2-1	few	TGTGCCAGTACCCCCAGAGCGGGGGAACACAATGAGCAGTTCTTC	CASTPRAGEHNEQFF
TRBV5-4	NA	TRBJ1-2	many	TGTGCCAGCAGCTTCGGACAGAGCCTTGGCTACACCTTC	CASSFGQSLGYTF
TRBV20-1	NA	TRBJ2-3	many	TGCAGTGCTAGACACCCCCTAGATACGCAGTATTTT	CSARHPLDTQYF
TRBV19	TRBD1	TRBJ2-2	many	TGTGCCAGTAAAGGCGGATTACTAACAGGGGACACCGGGGAGCTGTTTTTT	CASKGGLLTGDTGELFF